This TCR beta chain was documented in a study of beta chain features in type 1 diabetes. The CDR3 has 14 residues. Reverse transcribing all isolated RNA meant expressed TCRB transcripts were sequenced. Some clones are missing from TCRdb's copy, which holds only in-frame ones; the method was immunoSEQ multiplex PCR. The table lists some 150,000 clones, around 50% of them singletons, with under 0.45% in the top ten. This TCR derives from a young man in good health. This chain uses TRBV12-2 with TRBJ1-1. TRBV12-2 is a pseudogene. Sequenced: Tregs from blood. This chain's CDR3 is CASRSRRGGVEAFF. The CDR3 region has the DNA TGTGCAAGTCGCTCCAGAAGGGGAGGCGTTGAAGCTTTCTTT.